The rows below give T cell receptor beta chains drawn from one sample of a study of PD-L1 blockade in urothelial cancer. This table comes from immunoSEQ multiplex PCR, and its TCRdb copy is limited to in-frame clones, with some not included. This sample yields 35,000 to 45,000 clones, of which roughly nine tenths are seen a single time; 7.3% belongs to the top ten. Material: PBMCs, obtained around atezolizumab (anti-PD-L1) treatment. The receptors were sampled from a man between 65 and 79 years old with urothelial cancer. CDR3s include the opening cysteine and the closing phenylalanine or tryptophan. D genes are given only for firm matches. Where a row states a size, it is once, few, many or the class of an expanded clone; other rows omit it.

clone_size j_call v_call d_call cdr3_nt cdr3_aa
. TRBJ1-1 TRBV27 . TGTGCCAGCAGTCCCCGGGGGGCGAACACTGAAGCTTTCTTT CASSPRGANTEAFF
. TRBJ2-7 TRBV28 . TGTGCCAGCAGTCTCAGGGTAGGGGAGCAGTACTTC CASSLRVGEQYF
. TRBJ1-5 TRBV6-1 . TGTGCCACCCGTACAGTTTCGGTCAATCAGCCCCAGCATTTT CATRTVSVNQPQHF
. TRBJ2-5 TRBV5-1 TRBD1 TGCGCCAGCAGCTTGGTAGGGACAGGGGGCGCTGAGACCCAGTACTTC CASSLVGTGGAETQYF
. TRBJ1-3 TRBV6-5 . TGTGCCAGCAGCCCACAGGGTAATGGAAACACCATATATTTT CASSPQGNGNTIYF
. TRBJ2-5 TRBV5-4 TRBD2 TGTGCCAGCAGCTTAGGACTAGCGGGAGCTTCAGAGACCCAGTACTTC CASSLGLAGASETQYF
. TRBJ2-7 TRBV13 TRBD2 TGTGCCAGCAGCTTGGGACTAGCGGGAGGGCCGGCCTACGAGCAGTACTTC CASSLGLAGGPAYEQYF
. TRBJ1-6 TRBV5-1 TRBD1 TGCGCCAGCAGCTTGGGAGGCCCCTACAGGGGTCGGAATTCACCCCTCCACTTT CASSLGGPYRGRNSPLHF
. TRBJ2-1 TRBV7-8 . TGTGCCAGCAGCTTGTACGGACTTACCAATGAGCAGTTCTTC CASSLYGLTNEQFF
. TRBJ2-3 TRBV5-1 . TGCGCCAGCAGCCACAATAGGGGGCAGGGAGGAACAGATACGCAGTATTTT CASSHNRGQGGTDTQYF
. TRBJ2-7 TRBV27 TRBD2 TGTGCCAGCAGGCGTCTAGCGGGACACTACGAGCAGTACTTC CASRRLAGHYEQYF
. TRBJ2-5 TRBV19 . TGTGCCAGTAGTATTGGCAGGGTCTTCCAAGAGACCCAGTACTTC CASSIGRVFQETQYF
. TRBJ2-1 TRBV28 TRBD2 TGTGCCAGCTCCGGCGGACTAGCGGGAATCAATGAGCAGTTCTTC CASSGGLAGINEQFF
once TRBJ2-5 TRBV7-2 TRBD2 TGTGCCAGCAGCTTCCGAGGACGGGAGGGTAAAGAGACCCAGTACTTC CASSFRGREGKETQYF
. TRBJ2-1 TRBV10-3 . TGTGCCATCAGTGAGTCGGAGGAAGGCAATGAGCAGTTCTTC CAISESEEGNEQFF
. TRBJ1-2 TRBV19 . TGTGCCAGTAGTCAACCACAGGGCCGATATGGCTACACCTTC CASSQPQGRYGYTF
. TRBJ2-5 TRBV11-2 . TGTGCCAGCAGCTTGGCAGGAGGCGGAGAGACCCAGTACTTC CASSLAGGGETQYF
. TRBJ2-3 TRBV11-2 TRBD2 TGTGCCAGCAGCATCCTAGCGGGAGGGATTACAGATACGCAGTATTTT CASSILAGGITDTQYF
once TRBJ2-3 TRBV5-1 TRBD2 TGCGCCAGCAGCCCCCCACTAGCGGGAGTCACAGATACGCAGTATTTT CASSPPLAGVTDTQYF
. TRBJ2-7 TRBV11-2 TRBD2 TGTGCCAGCAGCTTAGTTAGCGGGAGAAGCTACGAGCAGTACTTC CASSLVSGRSYEQYF
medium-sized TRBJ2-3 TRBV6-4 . TGTGCCAGCAGTGGGAGCGGAACAGATACGCAGTATTTT CASSGSGTDTQYF
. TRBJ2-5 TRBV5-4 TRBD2 TGTGCCAGCAGCCAAGGACTAGCGGGAGGGCTAGGGGAGACCCAGTACTTC CASSQGLAGGLGETQYF
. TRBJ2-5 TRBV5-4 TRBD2 TGTGCCAGCAGCCTGAGACTAGCGGGTCCCCAAGAGACCCAGTACTTC CASSLRLAGPQETQYF
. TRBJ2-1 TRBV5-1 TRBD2 TGCGCCAGCAGGCGGGAGGGCACTGATTTTTTAGTCAATGAGCAGTTCTTC CASRREGTDFLVNEQFF
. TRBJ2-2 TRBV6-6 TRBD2 TGTGCCAGCACTATAAGCGGGATCGGCGGGGAGCTGTTTTTT CASTISGIGGELFF
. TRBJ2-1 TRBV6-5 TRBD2 TGTGCCAGCAGTCCGCGACTAGCGGACAATGAGCAGTTCTTC CASSPRLADNEQFF
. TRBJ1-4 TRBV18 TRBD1 TGTGCCAGCTCACCGCCTGACAGGGGAGGGGAAAAACTGTTTTTT CASSPPDRGGEKLFF
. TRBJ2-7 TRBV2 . TGTGCCAGCAGCGATCATCCGGAGGGCCGCGAGCAGTACTTC CASSDHPEGREQYF
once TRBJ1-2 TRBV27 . TGTGCCAGCAGTTTAACCGGGTCGGGACATACGACCTATGGCTACACCTTC CASSLTGSGHTTYGYTF
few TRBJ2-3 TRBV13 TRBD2 TGTGCCAGCAGCTTAATAGGGCGGGTGGGACTAGCGGCAGATACGCAGTATTTT CASSLIGRVGLAADTQYF
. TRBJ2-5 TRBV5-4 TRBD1 TGTGCCACTTACGACAGGGGGACTCAAGAGACCCAGTACTTC CATYDRGTQETQYF
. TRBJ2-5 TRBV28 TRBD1 TGTGCCAGCAGTTTCCCAGGGGGTAGTGAGACCCAGTACTTC CASSFPGGSETQYF
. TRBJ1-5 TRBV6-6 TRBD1 TGTGCCAGCAGAGATCGGACAGGGGGACTTCAGCCCCAGCATTTT CASRDRTGGLQPQHF
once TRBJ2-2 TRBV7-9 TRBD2 TGTGCCAGCAGCTTTCTTGGGAGGGCCGTTACCGGGGAGCTGTTTTTT CASSFLGRAVTGELFF
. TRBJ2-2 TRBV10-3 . TGTGCCATCAGTGGAGGGCGGGGGAACACCGGGGAGCTGTTTTTT CAISGGRGNTGELFF
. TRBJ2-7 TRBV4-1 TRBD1 TGCGCCAGCAGCCAAGAGCGTCAGACAGGGGGCGTCGACGAGCAGTACTTC CASSQERQTGGVDEQYF
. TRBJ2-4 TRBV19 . TGTGCCAGTAGCCCGAGACAGGTCGGGACCAAAAACATTCAGTACTTC CASSPRQVGTKNIQYF
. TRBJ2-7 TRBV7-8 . TGTGCCAGCAGCCCGCGAAGCAACCCCTCCTACGAGCAGTACTTC CASSPRSNPSYEQYF
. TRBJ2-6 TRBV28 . TGTGCCAGCACCCCGGGGTGGGCCAACGTCCTGACTTTC CASTPGWANVLTF
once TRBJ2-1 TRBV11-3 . TGTGCCAGCCCTAGAGATAAGTCCTACAATGAGCAGTTCTTC CASPRDKSYNEQFF
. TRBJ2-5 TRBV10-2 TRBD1 TGCGCCAGCAGTGGACAGGGGGCGCGAGAGACCCAGTACTTC CASSGQGARETQYF
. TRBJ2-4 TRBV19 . TGTGCCAGTAGTATTAGGGCCCGGGGTTCCAAAAACATTCAGTACTTC CASSIRARGSKNIQYF
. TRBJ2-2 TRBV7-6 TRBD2 TGTGCCAGCAGCTTAGTGACGGGAGGGGCATTTGCCGGGGAGCTGTTTTTT CASSLVTGGAFAGELFF
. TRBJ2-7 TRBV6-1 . TGTGCCAGCAGTGAAGAAGCTGTCGGTACAAGGGGTACCTCCTACGAGCAGTACTTC CASSEEAVGTRGTSYEQYF
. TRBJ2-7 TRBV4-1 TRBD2 TGCGCCAGCAGCCAAGAAAAGGCCTCTATAGCGGGAGGATACTACGAGCAGTACTTC CASSQEKASIAGGYYEQYF